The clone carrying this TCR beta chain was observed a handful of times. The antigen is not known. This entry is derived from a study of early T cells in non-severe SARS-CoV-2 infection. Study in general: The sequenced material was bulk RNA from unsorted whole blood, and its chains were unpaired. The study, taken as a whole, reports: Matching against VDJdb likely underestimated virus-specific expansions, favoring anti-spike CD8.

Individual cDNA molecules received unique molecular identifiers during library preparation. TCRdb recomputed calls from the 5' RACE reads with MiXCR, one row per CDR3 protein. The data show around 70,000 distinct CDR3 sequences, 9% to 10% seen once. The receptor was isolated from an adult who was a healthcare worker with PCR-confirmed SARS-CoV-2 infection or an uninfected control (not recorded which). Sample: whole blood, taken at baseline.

Written as DNA, the CDR3 is TGTGCCAGCTCACCACCGACTAGCCGGTCCTACGAGCAGTACTTC. Protein sequence: CASSPPTSRSYEQYF. The chain is built from TRBV18 and TRBJ2-7; TRBD2 matches at 7 bases. Germline V CDR1 and CDR2: KGHSH, LQKENI. Trimming removed 0 bases from V and 1 base from J; junction bases left unmatched: 3. The CDR3 runs 15 residues.